Listed below are T cell receptor beta chains from one sample, sequenced in a study of shared T cell receptors in the human thymus. The repertoire was sequenced with immunoSEQ multiplex PCR; TCRdb's copy has only in-frame clones and lacks some. The profile covers roughly 410,000 clones, with 85% to 95% appearing a single time and 0.015% to 0.02% taken by the ten largest. Material: thymocytes. Receptors originate from a human donor. Both conserved end residues are part of each CDR3. D genes are given only for firm matches. The listing skips clone size in some rows; elsewhere it reads once, few, many or a size class.

TRBV7-4	TRBJ2-5	-	TRBD1	CASSLESAGGAKTQYF	TGTGCCAGCAGCTTAGAGAGCGCAGGGGGCGCGAAGACCCAGTACTTC
TRBV2	TRBJ2-4	-	TRBD2	CATGQGLAAKGDIQYF	TGTGCCACGGGTCAAGGACTAGCGGCCAAAGGGGACATTCAGTACTTC
TRBV7-9	TRBJ2-7	few	-	CASSLQNTEQYF	TGTGCCAGCAGCCTACAAAATACAGAGCAGTACTTC
TRBV15	TRBJ2-1	-	-	CATSRGGPQLRYEQFF	TGTGCCACCAGCAGAGGGGGGCCCCAACTTAGGTATGAGCAGTTCTTC
TRBV27	TRBJ2-7	-	-	CASSPLGASSYEQYF	TGTGCCAGCAGTCCTCTGGGGGCGAGCTCCTACGAGCAGTACTTC
TRBV28	TRBJ1-2	-	-	CASRESGINYGYTF	TGTGCCAGCAGGGAATCCGGGATAAACTATGGCTACACCTTC
TRBV7-3	TRBJ1-1	-	-	CASTGATALGNTEAFF	TGTGCCAGCACCGGGGCAACGGCATTAGGGAACACTGAAGCTTTCTTT
TRBV4-2	TRBJ2-1	-	TRBD1	CASSQVYGRDSIGPTWDNEQFF	TGTGCCAGCAGCCAAGTTTATGGTCGGGACAGTATAGGGCCCACCTGGGACAATGAGCAGTTCTTC
TRBV9	TRBJ2-3	-	TRBD1	CASSPTGTGDQLGTDTQYF	TGTGCCAGCAGCCCCACCGGGACAGGGGATCAGTTGGGCACAGATACGCAGTATTTT
TRBV7-9	TRBJ1-1	-	TRBD1	CASSLAPNRGSMNTEAFF	TGTGCCAGCAGCTTAGCGCCGAACAGGGGGAGCATGAACACTGAAGCTTTCTTT
TRBV6-6	TRBJ1-2	-	TRBD1	CASSYRTGVGYTF	TGTGCCAGCAGTTACCGGACAGGGGTTGGCTACACCTTC
TRBV2	TRBJ2-3	-	TRBD1	CASSNTGYRGLYTDTQYF	TGTGCCAGCAGCAATACCGGGTACAGGGGGCTGTACACAGATACGCAGTATTTT
TRBV6-6	TRBJ2-1	-	TRBD2	CASSWLLAGGYNEQFF	TGTGCCAGCAGTTGGCTGCTAGCGGGAGGTTACAATGAGCAGTTCTTC
TRBV7-2	TRBJ2-3	-	TRBD1	CASSLMGTVSTDTQYF	TGTGCCAGCAGCTTAATGGGGACAGTTTCCACAGATACGCAGTATTTT
TRBV15	TRBJ1-2	once	TRBD1	CATTRQGADGYTF	TGTGCCACCACCCGACAGGGGGCCGATGGCTACACCTTC
TRBV19	TRBJ2-7	-	-	CASSIGGGWSHEQYF	TGTGCCAGTAGTATCGGAGGGGGCTGGAGCCACGAGCAGTACTTC
TRBV28	TRBJ1-5	-	-	CASSISTENQPQHF	TGTGCCAGCAGTATATCGACAGAAAATCAGCCCCAGCATTTT
TRBV4-3	TRBJ2-7	-	TRBD2	CASSRHTSVLDSYEQYF	TGCGCCAGCAGCCGCCATACTAGCGTCCTAGACTCCTACGAGCAGTACTTC
TRBV9	TRBJ2-1	-	-	CASSARDEQFF	TGTGCCAGCAGCGCAAGGGATGAGCAGTTCTTC
TRBV28	TRBJ1-2	-	-	CASSLYTDSPYGYTF	TGTGCCAGCAGTTTATATACGGACAGCCCTTATGGCTACACCTTC
TRBV5-6	TRBJ2-7	-	-	CASSQGDPDYYEQYF	TGTGCCAGCAGCCAGGGAGACCCCGACTACTACGAGCAGTACTTC
TRBV15	TRBJ1-2	-	-	CATSPPGGGYTF	TGTGCCACCAGCCCGCCCGGGGGGGGCTACACCTTC
TRBV13	TRBJ2-7	once	-	CASSLEVRGQQYF	TGTGCCAGCAGCTTAGAGGTCCGGGGGCAGCAGTACTTC
TRBV5-5	TRBJ1-2	-	-	CASSFGTGYTF	TGTGCCAGCAGCTTTGGGACCGGCTACACCTTC
TRBV29-1	TRBJ2-3	-	TRBD1	CSVGPRDREASTDTQYF	TGCAGCGTTGGGCCGCGGGACAGGGAAGCTAGCACAGATACGCAGTATTTT
TRBV28	TRBJ1-5	-	TRBD1	CASSLNGTANSNQPQHF	TGTGCCAGCAGTTTAAATGGGACAGCAAATAGCAATCAGCCCCAGCATTTT
TRBV7-9	TRBJ2-4	-	-	CASSSKWRGGVKNIQYF	TGTGCCAGCAGCTCCAAGTGGAGGGGTGGGGTCAAAAACATTCAGTACTTC
TRBV29-1	TRBJ2-1	once	-	CSVEFARNEQFF	TGCAGCGTTGAATTCGCCCGGAATGAGCAGTTCTTC
TRBV28	TRBJ1-1	-	-	CASSLRGGRDRFF	TGTGCCAGCAGTTTAAGGGGGGGCAGGGACCGTTTCTTT
TRBV11-2	TRBJ2-1	-	-	CASSLDLGELNEQFF	TGTGCCAGCAGCTTAGATCTAGGAGAGCTCAATGAGCAGTTCTTC
TRBV11-1	TRBJ1-1	-	-	CASSSNIGAFF	TGTGCCAGCAGCAGTAACATCGGAGCTTTCTTT
TRBV14	TRBJ2-7	few	TRBD1	CASSQQGAGEQYF	TGTGCCAGCAGCCAACAGGGGGCGGGCGAGCAGTACTTC
TRBV5-1	TRBJ2-5	-	TRBD1	CASSWATGQGRETQYF	TGCGCCAGCAGTTGGGCGACGGGACAGGGGAGGGAGACCCAGTACTTC
TRBV7-8	TRBJ2-7	-	TRBD1	CASSPGETGVREQYF	TGTGCCAGCAGCCCCGGGGAAACAGGGGTTCGCGAGCAGTACTTC
TRBV15	TRBJ1-1	-	-	CATSRDRAGVSIGTEAFF	TGTGCCACCAGCAGAGATAGGGCAGGGGTTAGTATCGGCACTGAAGCTTTCTTT
TRBV6-5	TRBJ2-7	-	TRBD1	CASSYWDRGEYEQYF	TGTGCCAGCAGTTATTGGGACAGGGGCGAATACGAGCAGTACTTC
TRBV19	TRBJ1-2	-	TRBD1	CASSTEKGDRGLSYGYTF	TGTGCCAGTAGTACGGAGAAAGGAGACAGGGGGCTTTCCTATGGCTACACCTTC
TRBV5-4	TRBJ2-3	-	TRBD2	CASRDGTSGRADTQYF	TGTGCCAGCAGGGACGGGACTAGCGGGAGGGCGGATACGCAGTATTTT
TRBV19	TRBJ2-1	once	-	CASSISRGDNEQFF	TGTGCCAGTAGTATTTCTAGGGGAGACAATGAGCAGTTCTTC
TRBV28	TRBJ1-4	once	-	CASSFHSRWPNIRGAEKLFF	TGTGCCAGCAGTTTTCATTCTCGCTGGCCGAACATCCGGGGGGCTGAAAAACTGTTTTTT
TRBV30	TRBJ2-3	-	TRBD2	CAWSAPRLAKPADTQYF	TGTGCCTGGAGCGCTCCCCGACTAGCGAAGCCGGCGGATACGCAGTATTTT
TRBV10-1	TRBJ2-3	-	TRBD2	CASSGEPSGRTSTDTQYF	TGCGCCAGCAGTGGAGAGCCTAGCGGGAGGACTAGCACAGATACGCAGTATTTT
TRBV27	TRBJ2-7	-	-	CASSETGHHEQYF	TGTGCCAGCAGTGAGACCGGGCACCACGAGCAGTACTTC
TRBV7-2	TRBJ1-2	once	TRBD1	CASSPRLQGRWSYGYTF	TGTGCCAGCAGCCCACGCCTACAGGGGCGGTGGAGCTATGGCTACACCTTC
TRBV28	TRBJ2-7	-	-	CASRGESRGNYEQYF	TGTGCCAGCAGGGGAGAGAGTCGGGGGAACTACGAGCAGTACTTC
TRBV30	TRBJ1-1	-	-	CAWSLRSYGGEGMNTEAFF	TGTGCCTGGAGCCTTCGGAGCTATGGGGGCGAGGGCATGAACACTGAAGCTTTCTTT
TRBV6-4	TRBJ1-5	-	TRBD1	CASNSGTGGGASNQPQHF	TGTGCCAGCAACTCCGGGACAGGGGGCGGCGCGAGCAATCAGCCCCAGCATTTT
TRBV11-2	TRBJ2-7	-	-	CASSQLGDLDEQYF	TGTGCCAGCAGCCAATTGGGGGATTTAGACGAGCAGTACTTC
TRBV9	TRBJ2-3	-	TRBD1	CASSVLEGQGIADTQYF	TGTGCCAGCAGCGTATTAGAGGGACAGGGGATCGCAGATACGCAGTATTTT
TRBV5-1	TRBJ1-5	-	-	CASSLGSEGYQPQHF	TGCGCCAGCAGCTTGGGGTCAGAAGGCTATCAGCCCCAGCATTTT
TRBV5-5	TRBJ1-5	-	-	CASSFEGGRVGNQPQHF	TGTGCCAGCAGCTTTGAAGGTGGCAGGGTCGGCAATCAGCCCCAGCATTTT
TRBV14	TRBJ1-1	-	-	CASSQEREVVSRVMNTEAFF	TGTGCCAGCAGCCAAGAAAGGGAGGTCGTAAGCCGAGTGATGAACACTGAAGCTTTCTTT
TRBV5-4	TRBJ2-3	-	TRBD2	CASSPGLAGGLADTQYF	TGTGCCAGCAGCCCCGGACTAGCGGGAGGGCTGGCAGATACGCAGTATTTT
TRBV14	TRBJ2-3	-	-	CASSRPISTDTQYF	TGTGCCAGCAGCCGGCCGATTAGCACAGATACGCAGTATTTT
TRBV5-1	TRBJ2-7	once	TRBD1	CASSLNQFRTGPYEQYF	TGCGCCAGCAGCTTGAATCAGTTTAGGACAGGTCCCTACGAGCAGTACTTC